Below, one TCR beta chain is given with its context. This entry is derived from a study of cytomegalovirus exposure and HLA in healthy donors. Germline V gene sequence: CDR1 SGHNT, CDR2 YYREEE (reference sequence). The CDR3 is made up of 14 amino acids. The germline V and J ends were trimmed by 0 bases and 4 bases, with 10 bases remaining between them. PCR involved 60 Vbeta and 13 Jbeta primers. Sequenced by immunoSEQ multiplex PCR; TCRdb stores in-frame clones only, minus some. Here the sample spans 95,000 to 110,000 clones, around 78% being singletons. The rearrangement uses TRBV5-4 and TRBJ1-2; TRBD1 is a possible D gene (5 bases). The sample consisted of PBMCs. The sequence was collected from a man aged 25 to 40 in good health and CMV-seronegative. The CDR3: CASSLGQGSYGYTF. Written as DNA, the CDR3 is TGTGCCAGCAGCTTGGGGCAGGGTAGCTATGGCTACACCTTC. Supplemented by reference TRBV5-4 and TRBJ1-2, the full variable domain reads ETGVTQSPTHLIKTRGQQVTLRCSSQSGHNTVSWYQQALGQGPQFIFQYYREEENGRGNFPPRFSGLQFPNYSSELNVNALELDDSALYLCASSLGQGSYGYTFGSGTRLTVV.